Listed below are T cell receptor beta chains from one sample, sequenced in a study of early T cells in non-severe SARS-CoV-2 infection. MiXCR, applied by TCRdb to the 5' RACE reads, yields one record per CDR3 protein. The table records over 85,000 distinct CDR3 sequences, around 13% of them present only once. The sample comprised whole blood. The source is an adult who was a healthcare worker with PCR-confirmed SARS-CoV-2 infection or an uninfected control (not recorded which). CDR3s include the opening cysteine and the closing phenylalanine or tryptophan. The order of the fields is CDR3 length, V gene, CDR3 protein.

16,TRBV14,CASSQDPQGQDNEQFF
13,TRBV10-3,CAISESGGQPQHF
13,TRBV20-1,CSAQRQMSSPLHF
15,TRBV7-2,CASSLGHASGNTIYF
16,TRBV20-1,CSARSFIWGVCSEAFF
17,TRBV19,CASRREREGPGTGELFF
19,TRBV5-1,CASSLGAAGSTSGANVLTF
12,TRBV7-3,CASSSYTGELFF
12,TRBV5-1,CASSFDRDEQYF
15,TRBV28,CASRLGTYNKQPQHF
13,TRBV11-2,CASSLTGANVLTF
20,TRBV28,CASSLPPGRGRSSSNQPQHF
13,TRBV5-1,CASSSRDGEKLFF
18,TRBV28,CASSSTYRSGGVRNEQFF
14,TRBV6-1,CASSEIDIGTEAFF
11,TRBV10-3,CAISERYTQYF
14,TRBV28,CASTHLMRVQPQHF
17,TRBV10-2,CASSSLAGKTSPNEQFF
12,TRBV20-1,CSAREGEYEQYF
13,TRBV7-9,CATAASGQETQYF
14,TRBV9,CASSAEIQNTEAFF
16,TRBV12-3/TRBV12-4,CASSLIGWGTYNEQFF
14,TRBV12-3/TRBV12-4,CASRSGQLNTEAFF
15,TRBV18,CASSPPGQGSYEQYF
15,TRBV11-2,CASRQLRLANNEQFF
14,TRBV9,CASSVAGQDYGYTF
14,TRBV4-1,CASSQVQGAGEQYF
15,TRBV20-1,CSALPGRSSTDTQYF
16,TRBV4-1,CASSLRLAGGADTQYF
15,TRBV12-3/TRBV12-4,CASRVDRATSYEQYF
11,TRBV10-3,CAISGGGEQFF
16,TRBV7-9,CASSWYSFGQGHIQYF
15,TRBV24-1,CATGRSGSFDNEQFF
15,TRBV3-1,CASSQDQGANQPQHF
16,TRBV28,CASRPLAGGRADTQYF
17,TRBV12-2,CASRLVPSGESTDTQYF
14,TRBV3-1,CASSQAGMEEKLFF
14,TRBV4-1,CASSFLGLAGELFF
14,TRBV20-1,CSAELSGRIDTQYF
13,TRBV4-1,CASSQPRNTEAFF
13,TRBV7-9,CASSPDRQETQYF
13,TRBV28,CASSCTGSYEQYF
15,TRBV16,CASSQLLAVYNEQFF
16,TRBV4-1,CASSQASRELMKTQYF
16,TRBV3-1,CASSQKWVVSTDTQYF
12,TRBV7-8,CASSSRTDTQYF
16,TRBV28,CASRPGLQLAKNIQYF
11,TRBV28,CASSLGQPQHF
14,TRBV5-1,CASSPPGGQAEAFF
14,TRBV29-1,CSVWARGAMETQYF
13,TRBV20-1,CSASTSENYEQYF
15,TRBV12-3/TRBV12-4,CASTPGPLNTGELFF